Each of the 13 T cell receptor beta chains below was sequenced from the same sample in a study of Ad26.COV2.S vaccination and SARS-CoV-2 variants. Using immunoSEQ multiplex PCR, the repertoire was profiled, and TCRdb retains in-frame clones only, with some absent. The table lists about 410,000 clones, roughly nine tenths of them singletons. Treatment defined: 15 to 20 received Ad26.COV2.S at low or high dose, single or two shots; about 5 received placebo; per-sample allocation not given. Collection of samples fell on day 63 after the first vaccine or placebo injection. Sequences were derived from peripheral blood, sampled in a trial of Ad26.COV2.S vaccine versus placebo. These receptors were collected from a person aged 18-60 years who received the Ad26.COV2.S COVID-19 vaccine or a placebo.

The gene calls are TRBV6-2 or TRBV6-3 and TRBJ2-3, with TRBD2 matching 7 bases. Germline-derived CDR1 and CDR2 are MNHEY and SVGEGT. V lost 4 bases and J lost 2; bases outside the gene matches: 12. There are 17 residues in the CDR3. The CDR3 loop reads CASSFEVAGGFTDTQYF. CDR3 DNA: TGTGCCAGCAGTTTCGAGGTTGCCGGGGGGTTCACAGATACGCAGTATTTT.

This clone came up once. V and J are TRBV18 and TRBJ2-7; tentatively, D is TRBD2 (7 bases). V gave up 0 bases and J gave up 5 bases, with 14 bases separating them. This CDR3 contains 15 residues. Germline CDR1 reads KGHSH; CDR2 reads LQKENI. CDR3 DNA: TGTGCCAGCTCACCACCGGGGGGGGCTTGGAACGAGCAGTACTTC. The encoded protein is CASSPPGGAWNEQYF.

This clone was detected once. The chain couples TRBV6-1 to TRBJ2-2; the D is unclear. The CDR3 has 14 residues. The ends were cut back, 2 bases at V and 4 bases at J, with 8 bases in the middle. CDR1 is MNHNS and CDR2 is SASEGT in the germline V gene. The CDR3 spells CASSETRATGELFF. CDR3 in DNA: TGTGCCAGCAGTGAAACCCGGGCCACCGGGGAGCTGTTTTTT.

This clone has more than one count but fewer than ten. The V gene is TRBV7-2, the J gene TRBJ2-7, with D maybe TRBD2 (6 bases). The germline V gene encodes CDR1 SGHTA and CDR2 FQGNSA. V lost 1 base and J lost 0, with 10 bases in between. This CDR3 contains 15 residues. The CDR3 DNA sequence: TGTGCCAGCAGCTTAGGGCGGGGTTACTCCTACGAGCAGTACTTC. It translates to CASSLGRGYSYEQYF.

V and J are TRBV4-1 and TRBJ1-2; 10 positions agree with TRBD1. CDR3 size: 16 residues. V was clipped by 4 bases and J by 2 bases; unmatched bases: 7. Germline V lookup: CDR1 MGHRA, CDR2 YSYEKL. CDR3 sequence (DNA): TGCGCCAGCAGCCCCGGGACAGGGGAGGGGAACTATGGCTACACCTTC. It yields the protein CASSPGTGEGNYGYTF.

CDR3 DNA sequence: TGCAGCGTCCGAGCTAGCACAGATACGCAGTATTTT. Translation gives CSVRASTDTQYF. The genes are TRBV29-1 and TRBJ2-3; D not resolved. Germline loops: CDR1 SQVTM, CDR2 ANQGSEA. The CDR3 consists of 12 residues. Trimming shortened V by 6 bases and J by 0 bases, and 7 bases separated the two germline ends.

This clone was seen more than once but under ten times. V gene TRBV4-1 combines with J gene TRBJ1-6; 7 nucleotides agree with TRBD1. This CDR3 comprises 15 residues. Germline V CDR1 and CDR2: MGHRA, YSYEKL. V lost 0 bases and J lost 11; bases outside the gene matches: 7. DNA for the CDR3: TGCGCCAGCAGCCAAGAAGTAGGGGGCTGGGCACCCCTCCACTTT. Protein: CASSQEVGGWAPLHF.

CDR3 region: CACRTSYNSPLHF. The CDR3, as DNA: TGTGCCTGCCGGACCTCCTATAATTCACCCCTCCACTTT. The J gene is TRBJ1-6, the V gene TRBV30; no reliable D call. Germline lookup yields CDR1 GTSNPN and CDR2 SVGIG (reference sequence). Trimming removed 6 bases at V and 0 bases at J, with 6 bases between. CDR3 size: 13 residues.

CDR3 DNA: TGTGCCAGCAGCTTAGCCCCGGGGGGGAGCTCCTACGAGCAGTACTTC. Amino acid sequence: CASSLAPGGSSYEQYF. This chain uses TRBV7-6 with TRBJ2-7; 8 nucleotides match TRBD2. CDR1 is SGHVS and CDR2 is FNYEAQ in the germline V gene. After removal of 0 bases from V and 0 bases from J, the junction contained 4 bases not matched to a gene. The CDR3 has 16 residues.

The chain carries TRBV6-5 and TRBJ1-5, with 10 bases matching TRBD1. CDR1 and CDR2 (germline): MNHEY, SVGAGI. V lost 4 bases, J lost 4 bases, and 1 base stayed unmatched. The CDR3 is 14 residues long. The chain's CDR3 is CASSWGQGNQPQHF. The CDR3 DNA follows: TGTGCCAGCAGTTGGGGACAGGGGAATCAGCCCCAGCATTTT.

This clone occurred a few times. The genes are TRBV19 and TRBJ1-5, with D tentatively TRBD1 (6 bases). Germline CDR1 and CDR2: LNHDA and SQIVND (reference sequence). Trimming took 1 base from V and 3 from J, leaving 13 bases between them. This CDR3 region has 16 residues. In DNA, the CDR3 is TGTGCCAGTAGTATAGTTGGCAGGGGAAACAATCAGCCCCAGCATTTT. Translated: CASSIVGRGNNQPQHF.

The rearrangement links TRBV13 to TRBJ2-7, with a possible D match to TRBD1 (6 bases). The CDR3 runs 14 residues. Trimming shortened V by 5 bases and J by 2 bases, and 13 bases separated the two germline ends. CDR1 is PRHDT, CDR2 FYEKMQ, per germline (reference sequence). This chain's CDR3 is CASSLPNRAYEQYF. The DNA for the CDR3 is TGTGCCAGCAGCCTCCCCAACAGGGCCTACGAGCAGTACTTC.

The J gene is TRBJ1-4, the V gene TRBV4-3; 7 bases line up with TRBD1. This CDR3 is built from 15 residues. Germline lookup yields CDR1 LGHNA and CDR2 YSLEER. Trimming took 1 base from V and 6 from J; bases not matched to a gene: 5. CDR3 in amino acids: CASSQGQGGYEKLFF. In DNA form, the CDR3 reads TGCGCCAGCAGCCAAGGGCAGGGGGGTTATGAAAAACTGTTTTTT.